This T cell receptor (beta chain) came from a study of T cells expressing NK-cell markers. Study as a whole: Beta-chain profiling covered CD3+CD56+NKG2C+, CD3+CD56+NKG2C- and CD3+CD56-NKG2C+ sorted subsets.

The CDR3 length is 11 residues. The germline CDR1 and CDR2 sequences are DFQATT and SNEGSKA (reference sequence). The cDNA for TCR beta came from 5'RACE template switching with UMIs. TCRdb reprocessed the 5' RACE reads and stores each CDR3 protein as one record, lacking DNA. The record lists about 550,000 distinct CDR3 sequences, of which the ten most abundant hold under 4.5%. The sequenced material came from blood T cells: a sorted CD56 or NKG2C T cell subset, CD4+ or CD8+ T cells, or bulk PBMC T cells (not recorded which). The chain has TRBV20-1 and TRBJ1-1. This sequence was found in a man between 18 and 35 years old in good health. CDR3 protein: CSARDYPEAFF.